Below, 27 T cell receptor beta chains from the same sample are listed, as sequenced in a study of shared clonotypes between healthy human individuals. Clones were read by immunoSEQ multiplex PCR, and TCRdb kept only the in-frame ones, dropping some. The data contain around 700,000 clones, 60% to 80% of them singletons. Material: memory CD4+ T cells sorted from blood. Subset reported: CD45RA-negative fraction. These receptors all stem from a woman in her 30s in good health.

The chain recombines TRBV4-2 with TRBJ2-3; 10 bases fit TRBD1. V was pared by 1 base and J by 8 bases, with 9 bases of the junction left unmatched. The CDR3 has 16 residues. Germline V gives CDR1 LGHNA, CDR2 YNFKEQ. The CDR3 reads CASSQAGTGVLGTQYF. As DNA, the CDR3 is TGTGCCAGCAGCCAAGCCGGGACAGGGGTACTCGGTACGCAGTATTTT.

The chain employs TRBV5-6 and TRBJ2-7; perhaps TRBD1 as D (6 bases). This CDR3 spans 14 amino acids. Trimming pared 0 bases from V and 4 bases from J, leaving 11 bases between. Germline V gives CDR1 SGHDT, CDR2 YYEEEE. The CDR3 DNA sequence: TGTGCCAGCAGCTTGGCGGCAGGGGTTTACGAGCAGTACTTC. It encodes CASSLAAGVYEQYF.

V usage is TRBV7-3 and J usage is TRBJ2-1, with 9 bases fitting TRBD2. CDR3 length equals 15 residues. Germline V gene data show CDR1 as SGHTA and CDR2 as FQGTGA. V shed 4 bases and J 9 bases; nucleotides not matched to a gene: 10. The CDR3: CASSSDSGRRSEQFF. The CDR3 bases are TGTGCCAGCAGCTCCGACAGCGGGAGGCGGAGTGAGCAGTTCTTC.

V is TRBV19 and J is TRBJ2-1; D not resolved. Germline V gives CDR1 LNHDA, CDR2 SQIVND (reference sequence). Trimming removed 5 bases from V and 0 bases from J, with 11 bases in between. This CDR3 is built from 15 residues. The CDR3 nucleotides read TGTGCCAGTAGTCTGGCAGTCAGCTCCTACAATGAGCAGTTCTTC. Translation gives CASSLAVSSYNEQFF.

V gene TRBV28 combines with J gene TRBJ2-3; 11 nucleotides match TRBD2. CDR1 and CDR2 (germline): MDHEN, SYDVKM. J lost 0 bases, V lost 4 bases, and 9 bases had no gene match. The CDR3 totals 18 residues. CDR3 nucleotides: TGTGCCAGCAGTTCCCACCGACTAGCGGGGCACAGCACAGATACGCAGTATTTT. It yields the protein CASSSHRLAGHSTDTQYF.

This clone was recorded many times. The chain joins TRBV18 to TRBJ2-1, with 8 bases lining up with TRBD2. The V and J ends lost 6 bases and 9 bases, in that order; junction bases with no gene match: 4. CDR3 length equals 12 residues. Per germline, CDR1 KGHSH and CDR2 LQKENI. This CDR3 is CASSTTSAEQFF. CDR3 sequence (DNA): TGTGCCAGCTCGACGACTAGCGCTGAGCAGTTCTTC.

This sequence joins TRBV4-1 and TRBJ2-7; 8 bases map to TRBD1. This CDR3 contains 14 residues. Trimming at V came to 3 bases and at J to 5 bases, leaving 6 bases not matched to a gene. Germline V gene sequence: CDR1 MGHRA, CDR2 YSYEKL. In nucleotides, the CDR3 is TGCGCCAGCAGCCACAAAGGACAGGGCCACGAGCAGTACTTC. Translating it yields CASSHKGQGHEQYF.

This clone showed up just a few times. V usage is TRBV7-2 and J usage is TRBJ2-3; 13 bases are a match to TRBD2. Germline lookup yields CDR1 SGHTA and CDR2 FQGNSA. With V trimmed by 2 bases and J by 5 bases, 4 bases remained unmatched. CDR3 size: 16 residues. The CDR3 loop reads CASSLRLAGGIDTQYF. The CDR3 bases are TGTGCCAGCAGCTTACGACTAGCGGGAGGCATAGATACGCAGTATTTT.

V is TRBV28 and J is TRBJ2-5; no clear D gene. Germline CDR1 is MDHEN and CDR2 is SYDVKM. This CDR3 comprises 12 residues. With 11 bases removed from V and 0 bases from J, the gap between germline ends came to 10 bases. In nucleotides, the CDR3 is TGTGCCTCCCTTGGGAACCAAGAGACCCAGTACTTC. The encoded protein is CASLGNQETQYF.

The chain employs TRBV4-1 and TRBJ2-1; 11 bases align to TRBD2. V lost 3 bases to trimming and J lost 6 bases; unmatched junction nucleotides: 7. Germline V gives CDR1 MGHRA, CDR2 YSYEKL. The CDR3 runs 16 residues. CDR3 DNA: TGCGCCAGCAGCCAGTTAACCGGGACTAGCGGCAATGAGCAGTTCTTC. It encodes CASSQLTGTSGNEQFF.

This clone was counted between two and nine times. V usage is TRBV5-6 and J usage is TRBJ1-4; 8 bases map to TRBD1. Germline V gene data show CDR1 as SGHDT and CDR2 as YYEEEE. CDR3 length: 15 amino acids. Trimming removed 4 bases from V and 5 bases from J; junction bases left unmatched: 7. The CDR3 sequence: CASSRRTGTNEKLFF. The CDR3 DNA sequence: TGTGCCAGCAGCCGACGGACAGGGACGAATGAAAAACTGTTTTTT. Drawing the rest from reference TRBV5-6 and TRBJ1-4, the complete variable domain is DAGVTQSPTHLIKTRGQQVTLRCSPKSGHDTVSWYQQALGQGPQFIFQYYEEEERQRGNFPDRFSGHQFPNYSSELNVNALLLGDSALYLCASSRRTGTNEKLFFGSGTQLSVL.

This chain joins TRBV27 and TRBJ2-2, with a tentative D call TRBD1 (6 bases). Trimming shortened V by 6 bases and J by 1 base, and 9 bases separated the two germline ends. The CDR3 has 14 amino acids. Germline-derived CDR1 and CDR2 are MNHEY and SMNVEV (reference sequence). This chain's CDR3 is CASRTGWNTGELFF. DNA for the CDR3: TGTGCCAGCAGGACAGGATGGAACACCGGGGAGCTGTTTTTT.

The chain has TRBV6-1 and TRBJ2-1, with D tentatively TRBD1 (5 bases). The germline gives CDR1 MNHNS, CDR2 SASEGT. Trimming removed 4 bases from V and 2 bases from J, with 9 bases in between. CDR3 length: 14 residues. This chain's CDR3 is CASSGAGTYNEQFF. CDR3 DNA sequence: TGTGCCAGCAGTGGGGCAGGGACCTACAATGAGCAGTTCTTC.

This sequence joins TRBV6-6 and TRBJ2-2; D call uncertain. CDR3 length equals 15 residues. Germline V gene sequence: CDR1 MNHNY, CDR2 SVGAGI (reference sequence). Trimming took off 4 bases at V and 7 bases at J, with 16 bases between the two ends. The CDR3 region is CASSWKMESGGELFF. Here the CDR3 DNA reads TGTGCCAGCAGTTGGAAAATGGAGTCCGGCGGGGAGCTGTTTTTT.

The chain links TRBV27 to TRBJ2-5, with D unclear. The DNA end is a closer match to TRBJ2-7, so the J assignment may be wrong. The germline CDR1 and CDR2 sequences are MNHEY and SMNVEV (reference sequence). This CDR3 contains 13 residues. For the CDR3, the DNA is TGTGCCAGTCAGAGAGCCTTCCCGGGCGAGCAGTACTTC. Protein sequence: CASQRAFPGEQYF.

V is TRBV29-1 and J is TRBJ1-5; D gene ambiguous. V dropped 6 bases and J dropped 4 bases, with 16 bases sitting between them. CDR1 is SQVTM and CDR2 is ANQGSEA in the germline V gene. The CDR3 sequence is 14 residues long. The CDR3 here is CSVGHHGPNQPQHF. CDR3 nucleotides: TGCAGCGTAGGCCACCATGGTCCGAATCAGCCCCAGCATTTT.

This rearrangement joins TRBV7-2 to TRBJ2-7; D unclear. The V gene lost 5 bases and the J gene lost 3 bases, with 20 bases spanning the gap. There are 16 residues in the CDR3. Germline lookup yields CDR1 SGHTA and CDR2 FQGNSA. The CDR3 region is CASSAQPTSPGYEQYF. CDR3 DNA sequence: TGTGCCAGCAGCGCCCAGCCCACCTCCCCCGGCTACGAGCAGTACTTC.

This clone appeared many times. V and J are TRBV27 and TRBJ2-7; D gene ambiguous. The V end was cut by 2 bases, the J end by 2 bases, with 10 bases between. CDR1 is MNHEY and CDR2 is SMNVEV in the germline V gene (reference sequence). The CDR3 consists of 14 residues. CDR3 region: CASSLMDPPYEQYF. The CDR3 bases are TGTGCCAGCAGTTTAATGGACCCCCCCTACGAGCAGTACTTC.

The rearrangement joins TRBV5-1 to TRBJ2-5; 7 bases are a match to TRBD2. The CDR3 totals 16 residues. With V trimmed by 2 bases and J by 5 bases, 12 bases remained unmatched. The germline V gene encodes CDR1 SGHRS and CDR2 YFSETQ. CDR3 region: CASSFDGGRPKETQYF. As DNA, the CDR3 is TGCGCCAGCAGCTTCGACGGGGGGAGACCTAAGGAGACCCAGTACTTC.

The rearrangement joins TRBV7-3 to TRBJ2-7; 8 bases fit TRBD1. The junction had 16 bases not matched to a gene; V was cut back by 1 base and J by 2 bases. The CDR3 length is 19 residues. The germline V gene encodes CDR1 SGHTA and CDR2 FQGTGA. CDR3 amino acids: CASSLNAPQGAGFTYEQYF. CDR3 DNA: TGTGCCAGCAGCTTAAATGCCCCGCAGGGGGCAGGATTTACCTACGAGCAGTACTTC.

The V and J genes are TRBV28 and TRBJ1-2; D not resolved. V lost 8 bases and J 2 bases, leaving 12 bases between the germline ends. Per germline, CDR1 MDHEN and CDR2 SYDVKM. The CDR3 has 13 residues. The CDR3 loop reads CASSSGVNYGYTF. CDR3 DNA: TGTGCCAGCTCTAGTGGGGTAAACTATGGCTACACCTTC.

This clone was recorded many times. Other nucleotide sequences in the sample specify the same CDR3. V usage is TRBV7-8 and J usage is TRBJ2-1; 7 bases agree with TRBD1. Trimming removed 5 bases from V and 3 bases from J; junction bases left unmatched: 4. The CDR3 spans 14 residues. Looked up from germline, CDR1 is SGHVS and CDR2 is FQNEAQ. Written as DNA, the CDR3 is TGTGCCAGCAGCCCCCGGGACAGCTACAATGAGCAGTTCTTC. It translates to CASSPRDSYNEQFF. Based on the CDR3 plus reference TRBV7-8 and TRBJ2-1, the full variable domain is GAGVSQSPRYKVAKRGQDVALRCDPISGHVSLFWYQQALGQGPEFLTYFQNEAQLDKSGLPSDRFFAERPEGSVSTLKIQRTQQEDSAVYLCASSPRDSYNEQFFGPGTRLTVL.

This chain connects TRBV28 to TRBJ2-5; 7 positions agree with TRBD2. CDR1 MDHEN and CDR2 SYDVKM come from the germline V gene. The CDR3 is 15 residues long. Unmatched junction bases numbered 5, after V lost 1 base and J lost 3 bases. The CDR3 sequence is CASSLLFAGEETQYF. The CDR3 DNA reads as TGTGCCAGCAGTTTATTATTTGCGGGAGAAGAGACCCAGTACTTC.

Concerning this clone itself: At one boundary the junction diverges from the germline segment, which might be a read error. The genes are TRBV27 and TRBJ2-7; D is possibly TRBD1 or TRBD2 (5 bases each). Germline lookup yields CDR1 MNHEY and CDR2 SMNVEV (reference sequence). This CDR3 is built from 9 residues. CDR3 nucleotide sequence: TGTGCCAGCGGGGACCCGTCAGTCTTC. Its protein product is CASGDPSVF.

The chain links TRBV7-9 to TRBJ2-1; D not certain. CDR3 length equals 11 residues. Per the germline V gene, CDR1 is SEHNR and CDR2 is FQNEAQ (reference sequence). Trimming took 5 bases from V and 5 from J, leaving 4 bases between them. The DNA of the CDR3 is TGTGCCAGCAGCGAGCACAATGAGCAGTTCTTC. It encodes CASSEHNEQFF.

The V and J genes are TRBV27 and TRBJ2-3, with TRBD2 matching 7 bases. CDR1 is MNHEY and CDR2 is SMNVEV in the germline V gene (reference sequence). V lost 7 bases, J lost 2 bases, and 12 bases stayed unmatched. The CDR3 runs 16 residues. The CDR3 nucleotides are TGTGCCAGCACTCAAAGGGGAGCGGGGTTCACAGATACGCAGTATTTT. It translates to CASTQRGAGFTDTQYF.

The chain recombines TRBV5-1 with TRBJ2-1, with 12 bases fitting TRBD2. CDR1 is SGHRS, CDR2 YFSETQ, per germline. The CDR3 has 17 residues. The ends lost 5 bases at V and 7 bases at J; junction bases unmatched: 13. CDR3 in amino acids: CASSFPTLAGGGNEQFF. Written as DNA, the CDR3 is TGCGCCAGCAGTTTCCCTACACTAGCGGGAGGCGGTAATGAGCAGTTCTTC. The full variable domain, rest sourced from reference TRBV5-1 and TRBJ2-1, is KAGVTQTPRYLIKTRGQQVTLSCSPISGHRSVSWYQQTPGQGLQFLFEYFSETQRNKGNFPGRFSGRQFSNSRSEMNVSTLELGDSALYLCASSFPTLAGGGNEQFFGPGTRLTVL.